This T cell receptor (beta chain) comes out of a study of regulatory T cells in long-lasting Graves disease. Time point: persistent/refractory GD, antithyroid drugs over 5 years with positive TRAb. Extracted PBMC RNA gave rise to the TCR library. There are 12 residues in the CDR3. CDR1 and CDR2 from the germline V gene are SGHTA and FQGNSA. V gave up 5 bases and J gave up 4 bases, with 6 bases separating them. This clonotype was seen repeatedly, ten times or more. Both iRepertoire HTBI primers and Arm-PCR of CDR3 regions were used to build the TCR beta libraries. TCRdb analysed the multiplex PCR reads with MiXCR anew, one entry per CDR3 protein. The sample contains about half a million distinct CDR3 sequences, roughly 23% of which appear only once.

This sequence was found in a female donor with Graves disease. The chain recombines TRBV7-2 with TRBJ1-5; D call uncertain. Specimen: peripheral blood mononuclear cells (PBMCs), collected when the disease was refractory, from a patient treated with antithyroid drugs. The CDR3 here is CASSQQNQPQHF. CDR3 nucleotides: TGTGCCAGCAGCCAACAGAATCAGCCCCAGCATTTT. The whole variable domain, remainder taken from reference TRBV7-2 and TRBJ1-5, is GAGVSQSPSNKVTEKGKDVELRCDPISGHTALYWYRQSLGQGLEFLIYFQGNSAPDKSGLPSDRFSAERTGGSVSTLTIQRTQQEDSAVYLCASSQQNQPQHFGDGTRLSIL.